Listed below are T cell receptor beta chains from one sample, sequenced in a study of shared clonotypes between healthy human individuals. Some clones are missing from TCRdb's copy, which holds only in-frame ones; the method was immunoSEQ multiplex PCR. Among about 660,000 clones listed, approximately 79% were seen once. The sequenced sample was memory CD4+ T cells sorted from blood. Source of these receptors: a woman in her thirties in good health. Each CDR3 is given with its conserved first and last residue. A D gene is named only where the DNA matches it firmly. A clone size is listed for some rows: how often the clone was seen (once, few, many), or a class if it is expanded.

j_gene,d_gene,abundance,v_gene,CDR3aa,CDR3nt
TRBJ2-2,TRBD1,NA,TRBV30,CAWKQGRNTGELFF,TGTGCCTGGAAACAGGGGAGGAACACCGGGGAGCTGTTTTTT
TRBJ2-7,TRBD1,few,TRBV9,CASSVETGGGYEQYF,TGTGCCAGCAGCGTAGAGACAGGGGGAGGCTACGAGCAGTACTTC
TRBJ2-7,NA,NA,TRBV7-8,CASSPMLGKTYEQYF,TGTGCCAGCAGCCCAATGCTTGGGAAGACCTACGAGCAGTACTTC
TRBJ1-2,TRBD1,NA,TRBV2,CASSGKFRQGLMGGYTF,TGTGCCAGCAGTGGTAAATTCCGACAGGGGCTGATGGGTGGCTACACCTTC
TRBJ1-5,NA,NA,TRBV5-3,CARSWGREQPQHF,TGTGCCAGAAGCTGGGGGCGCGAGCAGCCCCAGCATTTT
TRBJ1-2,NA,NA,TRBV2,CASKTDYYGYTF,TGTGCCAGCAAGACAGATTACTATGGCTACACCTTC
TRBJ2-2,TRBD2,NA,TRBV6-1,CASNPSGPNTGELFF,TGTGCCAGCAACCCTAGCGGGCCCAACACCGGGGAGCTGTTTTTT
TRBJ1-1,NA,NA,TRBV20-1,CSARMNTEAFF,TGCAGTGCTAGAATGAACACTGAAGCTTTCTTT
TRBJ2-7,NA,once,TRBV11-2,CASSPGRGSYEQYF,TGTGCCAGCAGCCCGGGACGGGGCTCCTACGAGCAGTACTTC
TRBJ1-1,NA,NA,TRBV6-1,CASSEAGGRDTEAFF,TGTGCCAGCAGTGAAGCGGGGGGACGGGACACTGAAGCTTTCTTT
TRBJ1-1,TRBD1,NA,TRBV6-1,CALRTGSNTEAFF,TGTGCCTTACGGACAGGTTCGAACACTGAAGCTTTCTTT
TRBJ2-3,NA,NA,TRBV27,CASSDLSGPDTQYF,TGTGCCAGCAGCGACTTATCGGGCCCAGATACGCAGTATTTT
TRBJ2-1,TRBD2,NA,TRBV11-2,CASSRSGSINEQFF,TGTGCCAGCAGCCGTAGCGGGAGTATAAATGAGCAGTTCTTC
TRBJ2-4,NA,few,TRBV10-3,CAISDSGNRMAKNIQYF,TGTGCCATCAGTGATTCAGGGAATCGAATGGCCAAAAACATTCAGTACTTC
TRBJ2-7,TRBD1,NA,TRBV6-5,CASSDRVPYEQYF,TGTGCCAGCAGCGACAGGGTTCCCTACGAGCAGTACTTC
TRBJ1-3,NA,NA,TRBV7-9,CASSSGGVGNTIYF,TGTGCCAGCAGCTCTGGGGGTGTCGGAAACACCATATATTTT
TRBJ2-3,NA,once,TRBV5-1,CASSFTGAGDTQYF,TGCGCCAGCAGCTTCACAGGGGCGGGGGATACGCAGTATTTT
TRBJ2-5,TRBD2,NA,TRBV28,CASSPRLAGAETQYF,TGTGCCAGCAGTCCAAGACTAGCGGGAGCCGAGACCCAGTACTTC